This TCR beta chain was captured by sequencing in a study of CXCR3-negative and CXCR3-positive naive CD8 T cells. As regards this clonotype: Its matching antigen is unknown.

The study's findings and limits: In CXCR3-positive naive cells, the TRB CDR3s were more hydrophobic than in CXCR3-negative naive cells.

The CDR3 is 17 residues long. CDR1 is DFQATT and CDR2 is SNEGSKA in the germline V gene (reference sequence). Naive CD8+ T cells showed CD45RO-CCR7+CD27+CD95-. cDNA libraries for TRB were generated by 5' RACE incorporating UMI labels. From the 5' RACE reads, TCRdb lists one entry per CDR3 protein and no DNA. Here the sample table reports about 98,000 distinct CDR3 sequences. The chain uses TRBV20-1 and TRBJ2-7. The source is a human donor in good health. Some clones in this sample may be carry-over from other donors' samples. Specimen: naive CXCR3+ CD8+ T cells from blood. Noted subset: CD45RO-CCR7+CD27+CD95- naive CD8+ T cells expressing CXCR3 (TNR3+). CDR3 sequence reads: CSARELKRSESSYEQYF.